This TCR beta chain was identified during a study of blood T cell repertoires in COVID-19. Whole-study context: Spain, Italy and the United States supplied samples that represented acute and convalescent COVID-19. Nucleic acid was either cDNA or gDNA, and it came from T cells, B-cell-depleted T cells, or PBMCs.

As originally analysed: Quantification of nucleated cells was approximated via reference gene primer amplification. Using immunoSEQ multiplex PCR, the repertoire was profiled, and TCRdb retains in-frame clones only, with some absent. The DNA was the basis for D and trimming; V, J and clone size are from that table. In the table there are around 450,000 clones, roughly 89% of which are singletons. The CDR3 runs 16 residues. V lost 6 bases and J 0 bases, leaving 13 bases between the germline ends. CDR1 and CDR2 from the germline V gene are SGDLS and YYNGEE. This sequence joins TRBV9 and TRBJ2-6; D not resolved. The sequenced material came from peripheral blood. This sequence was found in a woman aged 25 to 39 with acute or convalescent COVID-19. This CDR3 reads CASTNDAHSGANVLTF. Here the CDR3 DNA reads TGTGCCAGCACCAACGATGCACACTCTGGGGCCAACGTCCTGACTTTC. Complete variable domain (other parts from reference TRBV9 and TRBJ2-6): DSGVTQTPKHLITATGQRVTLRCSPRSGDLSVYWYQQSLDQGLQFLIQYYNGEERAKGNILERFSAQQFPDLHSELNLSSLELGDSALYFCASTNDAHSGANVLTFGAGSRLTVL.